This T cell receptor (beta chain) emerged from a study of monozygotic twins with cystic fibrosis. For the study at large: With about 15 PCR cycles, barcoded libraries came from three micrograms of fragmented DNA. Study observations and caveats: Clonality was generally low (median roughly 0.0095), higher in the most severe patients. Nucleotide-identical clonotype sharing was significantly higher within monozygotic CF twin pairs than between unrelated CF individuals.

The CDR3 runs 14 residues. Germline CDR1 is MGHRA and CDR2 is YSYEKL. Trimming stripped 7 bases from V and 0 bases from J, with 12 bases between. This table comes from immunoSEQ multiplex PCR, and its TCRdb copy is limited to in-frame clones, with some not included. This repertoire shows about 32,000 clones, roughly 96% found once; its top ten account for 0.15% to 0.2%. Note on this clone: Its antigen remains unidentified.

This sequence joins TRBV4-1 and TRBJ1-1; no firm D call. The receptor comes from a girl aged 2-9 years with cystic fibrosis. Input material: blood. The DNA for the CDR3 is TGCGCCAGCACCCCCCCTCGGATGAACACTGAAGCTTTCTTT. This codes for CASTPPRMNTEAFF.